The 5 T cell receptor beta chains below all came from one sample that was sequenced in a study of OX40 agonist ivuxolimab in advanced cancers. Clones were sequenced by immunoSEQ multiplex PCR, and TCRdb holds only the in-frame ones, with some missing. The sample lists some 86,000 clones; about nine tenths were seen once. The sequenced sample was CD4+ or CD8+ T cells sorted from blood, obtained in a trial of the OX40 agonist ivuxolimab. The receptors stem from an adult with an advanced solid tumor such as melanoma, head and neck, liver or kidney cancer.

CDR3 region: CASSQPGTGYNSPLHF. The DNA for the CDR3 is TGCGCCAGCAGCCAACCCGGGACCGGCTATAATTCACCCCTCCACTTT. This sequence joins TRBV4-1 and TRBJ1-6; a weak D match, TRBD1 (5 bases). Trimming took 2 bases from V and 3 from J, leaving 11 bases between them. Germline loops: CDR1 MGHRA, CDR2 YSYEKL. The CDR3 runs to 16 residues.

The genes are TRBV4-1 and TRBJ1-6; D not resolved. From germline, CDR1 is MGHRA and CDR2 YSYEKL. V dropped 0 bases and J dropped 5 bases, with 11 bases sitting between them. The CDR3 totals 16 residues. This CDR3 is CASSQEPTPNNSPLHF. DNA for the CDR3: TGCGCCAGCAGCCAAGAACCGACACCTAATAATTCACCCCTCCACTTT.

The rearrangement uses TRBV19 and TRBJ2-5; a possible D gene is TRBD2 (6 bases). The CDR3 extends over 15 amino acids. Trimming took 3 bases from V and 2 from J, leaving 13 bases between them. CDR1 is LNHDA and CDR2 is SQIVND in the germline V gene (reference sequence). CDR3 nucleotides: TGTGCCAGTAGTATGGGAGGTAGCGCACAAGAGACCCAGTACTTC. It codes for CASSMGGSAQETQYF.

The chain employs TRBV4-1 and TRBJ2-7; D may correspond to TRBD1 or TRBD2 (5 bases each). Trimming stripped 1 base from V and 0 bases from J, with 10 bases between. The CDR3 sequence is 15 residues long. Germline values: CDR1 MGHRA, CDR2 YSYEKL. The CDR3 DNA reads as TGCGCCAGCAGCCAAGGAGGGGCCTTCTCCTACGAGCAGTACTTC. It yields the protein CASSQGGAFSYEQYF.

The chain couples TRBV2 to TRBJ2-7; D unresolved. The V end was cut by 1 base, the J end by 0 bases, with 13 bases between. The CDR3 loop spans 16 amino acids. CDR1 SNHLY and CDR2 FYNNEI come from the germline V gene. The CDR3, as DNA: TGTGCCAGCAGTGAAGTTATAGGGCCTAGCTCCTACGAGCAGTACGTC. It encodes CASSEVIGPSSYEQYV.